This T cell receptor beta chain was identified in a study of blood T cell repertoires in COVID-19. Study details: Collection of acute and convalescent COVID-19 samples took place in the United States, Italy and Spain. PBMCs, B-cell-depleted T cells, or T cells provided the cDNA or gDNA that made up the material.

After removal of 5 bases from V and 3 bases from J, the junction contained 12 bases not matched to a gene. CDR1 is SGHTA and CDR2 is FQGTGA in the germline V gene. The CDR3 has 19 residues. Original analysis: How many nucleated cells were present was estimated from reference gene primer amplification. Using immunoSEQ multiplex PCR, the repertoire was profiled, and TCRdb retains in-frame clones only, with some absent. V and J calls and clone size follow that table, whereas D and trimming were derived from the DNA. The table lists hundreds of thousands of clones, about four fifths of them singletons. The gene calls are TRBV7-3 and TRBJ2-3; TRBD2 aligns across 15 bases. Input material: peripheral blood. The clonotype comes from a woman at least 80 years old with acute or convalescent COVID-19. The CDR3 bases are TGTGCCAGCAGCCCCGGACTAGCGGGGGGGCCCGTCCATACAGATACGCAGTATTTT. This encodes CASSPGLAGGPVHTDTQYF.